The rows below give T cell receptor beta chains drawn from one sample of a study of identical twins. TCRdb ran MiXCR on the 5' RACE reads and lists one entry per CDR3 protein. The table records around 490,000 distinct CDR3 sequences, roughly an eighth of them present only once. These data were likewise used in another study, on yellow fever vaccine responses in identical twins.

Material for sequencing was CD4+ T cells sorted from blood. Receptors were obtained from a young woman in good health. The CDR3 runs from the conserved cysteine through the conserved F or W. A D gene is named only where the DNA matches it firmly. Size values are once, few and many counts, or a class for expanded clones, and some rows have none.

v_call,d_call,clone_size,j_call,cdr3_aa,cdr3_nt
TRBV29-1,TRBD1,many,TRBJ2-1,CSVAPGGSSHEQFF,TGCAGCGTCGCCCCAGGGGGCTCCAGCCATGAGCAGTTCTTC
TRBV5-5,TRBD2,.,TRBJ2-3,CASSQQAGGTDTQYF,TGTGCCAGCAGCCAGCAGGCGGGGGGCACAGATACGCAGTATTTT
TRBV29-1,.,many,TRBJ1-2,CSVEGTGSIGYTF,TGCAGCGTTGAAGGAACAGGTTCGATCGGCTACACCTTC
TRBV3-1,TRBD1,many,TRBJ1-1,CASSSTGLAFF,TGTGCCAGCAGTTCGACAGGGTTGGCTTTCTTT
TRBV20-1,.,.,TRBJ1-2,CSATDGNGYTF,TGCAGTGCCACCGACGGAAATGGCTACACCTTC
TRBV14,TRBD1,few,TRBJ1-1,CASSHTRDRGLGTEAFF,TGTGCCAGCAGCCATACCCGGGACAGGGGGCTGGGCACTGAAGCTTTCTTT
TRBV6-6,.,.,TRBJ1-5,CASSTDGNQPQHF,TGTGCCAGCAGTACAGACGGTAATCAGCCCCAGCATTTT
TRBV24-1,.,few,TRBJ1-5,CATSDAGYRDHDQPQHF,TGTGCCACCAGTGACGCCGGGTATAGGGACCATGATCAGCCCCAGCATTTT
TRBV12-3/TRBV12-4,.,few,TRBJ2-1,CASSLRGRDEQFF,TGTGCCAGCAGTTTGAGGGGAAGAGATGAGCAGTTCTTC
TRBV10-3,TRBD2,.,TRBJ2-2,CAIRSSRSGKDTGELFF,TGTGCCATTAGATCCAGCCGGAGCGGGAAGGACACCGGGGAGCTGTTTTTT
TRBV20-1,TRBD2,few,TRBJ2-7,CSARDSTSGRIYEQYF,TGCAGTGCTAGAGATAGCACTAGCGGGAGGATTTACGAGCAGTACTTC
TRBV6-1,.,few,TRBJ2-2,CASSTVGRVNTGELFF,TGTGCCAGCAGCACCGTGGGTAGGGTAAACACCGGGGAGCTGTTTTTT
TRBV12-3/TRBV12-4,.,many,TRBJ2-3,CASSLLGDTQYF,TGTGCCAGCAGCCTACTGGGAGATACGCAGTATTTT
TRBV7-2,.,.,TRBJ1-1,CASSYGTQFVAFF,TGTGCCAGCAGCTACGGGACACAGTTTGTAGCTTTCTTT
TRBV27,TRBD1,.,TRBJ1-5,CASRRGTEGQPQHF,TGTGCCAGCAGGCGCGGGACAGAGGGTCAGCCCCAGCATTTT
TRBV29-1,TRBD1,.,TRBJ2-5,CSVDEGTVIGTQYF,TGCAGCGTTGATGAGGGGACAGTTATAGGGACCCAGTACTTC
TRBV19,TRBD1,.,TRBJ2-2,CASSLIRTGGTGELFF,TGTGCCAGCTCCCTCATCCGGACAGGGGGAACCGGGGAGCTGTTTTTT
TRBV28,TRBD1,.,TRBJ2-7,CASRGQGSSYEQYF,TGTGCCAGCAGGGGACAGGGCTCGTCCTACGAGCAGTACTTC
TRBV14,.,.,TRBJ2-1,CASRRGGKGNEQFF,TGTGCCAGCAGGCGAGGAGGAAAGGGTAATGAGCAGTTCTTC
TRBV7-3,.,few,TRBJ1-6,CASSLASGGNSPLHF,TGTGCCAGCAGCTTAGCGTCAGGTGGGAATTCACCCCTCCACTTT
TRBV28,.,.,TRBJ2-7,CASSSTAPPLYEQYF,TGTGCCAGCAGTTCCACGGCACCCCCCCTCTACGAGCAGTACTTC
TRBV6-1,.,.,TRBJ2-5,CASRAGQPRTQYF,TGTGCCAGCAGAGCCGGACAGCCCCGGACCCAGTACTTC
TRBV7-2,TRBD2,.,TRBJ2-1,CASSFLRPGGYNEQFF,TGTGCCAGCAGCTTTCTTCGGCCGGGGGGATACAATGAGCAGTTCTTC
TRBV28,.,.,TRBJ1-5,CASSLQSARGQPQHF,TGTGCCAGCAGTTTACAGTCGGCCAGGGGTCAGCCCCAGCATTTT
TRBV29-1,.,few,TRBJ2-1,CSGIDRNNEQFF,TGCAGCGGTATTGACAGAAACAATGAGCAGTTCTTC
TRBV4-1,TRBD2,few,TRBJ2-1,CASSQETSGRIGSYNEQFF,TGCGCCAGCAGCCAAGAAACTAGCGGGAGGATTGGGTCCTACAATGAGCAGTTCTTC